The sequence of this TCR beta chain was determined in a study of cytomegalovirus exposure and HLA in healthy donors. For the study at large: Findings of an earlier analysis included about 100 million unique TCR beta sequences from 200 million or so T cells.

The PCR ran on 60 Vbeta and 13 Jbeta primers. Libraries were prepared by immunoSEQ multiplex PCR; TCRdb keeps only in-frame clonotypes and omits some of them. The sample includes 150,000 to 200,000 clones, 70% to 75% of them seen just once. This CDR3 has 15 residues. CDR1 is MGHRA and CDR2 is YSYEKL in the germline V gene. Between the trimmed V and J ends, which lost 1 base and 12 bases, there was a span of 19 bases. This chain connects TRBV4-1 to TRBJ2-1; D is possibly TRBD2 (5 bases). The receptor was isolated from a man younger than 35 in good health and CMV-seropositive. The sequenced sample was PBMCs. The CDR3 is CASSQVLLARSAQFF. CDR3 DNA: TGCGCCAGCAGCCAAGTCCTCCTAGCTAGGAGCGCGCAGTTCTTC.